This TCR beta chain was sequenced in a study of Graves' ophthalmopathy and Graves' hyperthyroidism. Study results and limitations: In blood appeared most of the expanded thyroid clonotypes whose frequency exceeded 0.001.

Trimming at V came to 6 bases and at J to 10 bases, leaving 6 bases not matched to a gene. Germline CDR1 and CDR2: ENHRY and SYGVKD. CDR3 length: 13 amino acids. Symptoms, serum thyroxine and TRAb, thyroid ultrasound, and orbital computed tomography formed the diagnostic basis. PBMCs were density-gradient isolated from roughly 10 ml fresh blood. The sample holds many counts of this clonotype. Its antigen is not identified. TCR beta CDR3 regions were amplified from RNA transcripts. In the first round, RT-PCR was carried out with HTBI primers, and a multiplex PCR formed the second round. TCRdb reprocessed the multiplex PCR reads via MiXCR and lists one record per CDR3 protein. This sample yields some 400,000 distinct CDR3 sequences, of which approximately 16% are seen a single time; about 1.4% belongs to the top ten.

The rearrangement links TRBV10-3 to TRBJ1-1; 12 nucleotides align to TRBD1. Sequenced sample: peripheral blood. The sequence came from a woman aged 18-29 years with Graves' ophthalmopathy. The CDR3 coding sequence is TGTGCCATCAGAGCACGGGACAGGGGGCCAGCTTTCTTT. This gives the protein CAIRARDRGPAFF.